A selection of T cell receptor beta chains follows, all from one sample in a study of shared clonotypes between healthy human individuals. Assay used: immunoSEQ multiplex PCR; TCRdb lists only in-frame clones, some missing. Of more than 2,000,000 clones in the sample, approximately 93% are singletons; the top ten hold 0.3% to 0.4%. Sequenced sample: naive CD4+ T cells from PBMCs. Receptors originate from a young man in good health. Some clones in this sample may be carry-over from other donors' samples. CDR3s include the opening cysteine and the closing phenylalanine or tryptophan. The D gene is left open where the match is weak. Clone size is given for some rows only: seen once, a few or many times, or a class if the clone is expanded.

clone size	D gene	V gene	J gene	CDR3 DNA	CDR3 protein
-	-	TRBV6-1	TRBJ1-5	TGTGCCAGCATCCAGGAGGGGGTTGCGCAGCCCCAGCATTTT	CASIQEGVAQPQHF
-	-	TRBV21-1	TRBJ1-1	TGTGCCAGCAGCAAAGGACGGGTACAGAACACTGAAGCTTTCTTT	CASSKGRVQNTEAFF
-	-	TRBV19	TRBJ2-6	TGTGCCAGTAGTATCGATGGGGCCAACGTCCTGACTTTC	CASSIDGANVLTF
-	-	TRBV18	TRBJ1-4	TGTGCCAGCTCACGAGATACTAATGAAAAACTGTTTTTT	CASSRDTNEKLFF
-	-	TRBV7-8	TRBJ2-6	TGTGCCAGCAGTCAGACAGGTTACTCTGGGGCCAACGTCCTGACTTTC	CASSQTGYSGANVLTF
-	-	TRBV6-6	TRBJ1-4	TGTGCCAGCAGTTACGGTACCACTAATGAAAAACTGTTTTTT	CASSYGTTNEKLFF
-	-	TRBV2	TRBJ2-5	TGTGCCAGCGCCCGGGGGATTCAAGAGACCCAGTACTTC	CASARGIQETQYF
once	-	TRBV6-5	TRBJ2-7	TGTGCCAGCTCTAGAGACTACGAGCAGTACTTC	CASSRDYEQYF
-	TRBD1	TRBV7-9	TRBJ1-5	TGTGCCAGCAGCGCCGGGACAGGAGGGCAGCCCCAGCATTTT	CASSAGTGGQPQHF
-	TRBD1	TRBV9	TRBJ2-1	TGTGCCAGCAGCCTTAAAGGGGACAGTTACAATGAGCAGTTCTTC	CASSLKGDSYNEQFF
-	-	TRBV5-4	TRBJ1-4	TGTGCCAGCAGCTCCGCCGAAAAAAAACTGTTTTTT	CASSSAEKKLFF
-	-	TRBV5-1	TRBJ1-1	TGCGCCAGCAGCTCTCAAAGCAACACTGAAGCTTTCTTT	CASSSQSNTEAFF
-	TRBD1	TRBV7-2	TRBJ2-6	TGTGCCAGCAGCTTCCTACGAGGGGACAGAAGATCTGGGGCCAACGTCCTGACTTTC	CASSFLRGDRRSGANVLTF
-	-	TRBV10-1	TRBJ2-1	TGCGCCAGCAGTGAAGGCTCCATCGTGGTTGGGCAGTTCTTC	CASSEGSIVVGQFF
-	TRBD2	TRBV7-2	TRBJ2-1	TGTGCCAGCAGCCTGGGACTAGCGGGAGGTCTCAATGAGCAGTTCTTC	CASSLGLAGGLNEQFF
once	-	TRBV7-9	TRBJ1-1	TGTGCCAGCAGCTTTTTGGGGGTGAACACTGAAGCTTTCTTT	CASSFLGVNTEAFF
-	-	TRBV7-3	TRBJ2-2	TGTGCCAGCAGCCCCCGCGGGACTCAAGGGGGGGTCGGGGAGCTGTTTTTT	CASSPRGTQGGVGELFF
-	-	TRBV11-2	TRBJ2-6	TGTGCCAGCAGCTTAGATCGTCACTCTGGGGCCAACGTCCTGACTTTC	CASSLDRHSGANVLTF
once	-	TRBV29-1	TRBJ2-1	TGCAGCGTCCCCGGGACGCCTCGCGATGAGCAGTTCTTC	CSVPGTPRDEQFF
-	-	TRBV28	TRBJ2-7	TGTGCCAGCAGGGCGTGGGGGGAGGCCTACGAGCAGTACTTC	CASRAWGEAYEQYF
-	-	TRBV14	TRBJ1-2	TGTGCCAGCAGCCAAAAGTTCTCTGGGGGCTACTATGGCTACACCTTC	CASSQKFSGGYYGYTF
-	TRBD1	TRBV9	TRBJ2-3	TGTGCCAGCAGCGGGATCGTCCAGGGGGCGAGCACAGATACGCAGTATTTT	CASSGIVQGASTDTQYF
once	-	TRBV7-2	TRBJ2-7	TGTGCCAGCAGCCATACCGGGACTGGGAGCTCCTACGAGCAGTACTTC	CASSHTGTGSSYEQYF
-	-	TRBV6-6	TRBJ2-1	TGTGCCAGCAGTCCCAGAAGCGGGTACAATGAGCAGTTCTTC	CASSPRSGYNEQFF
-	-	TRBV28	TRBJ2-5	TGTGCCAGCAGTTCCGGGCCCCAAGAGACCCAGTACTTC	CASSSGPQETQYF
-	-	TRBV30	TRBJ2-3	TGTGCCTGGAGTGTAACGGGGACAGATACGCAGTATTTT	CAWSVTGTDTQYF
-	TRBD2	TRBV4-3	TRBJ2-1	TGCGCCAGCAGCCAAATGGTCGCGGGAGGGACTTACAATGAGCAGTTCTTC	CASSQMVAGGTYNEQFF
-	TRBD2	TRBV4-2	TRBJ2-1	TGTGCCAGCAGCCAACCCCGGACTAGCGGGGTTAATGAGCAGTTCTTC	CASSQPRTSGVNEQFF
-	-	TRBV28	TRBJ2-7	TGTGCCAGCAGTAGACGGATAGCCTACGAGCAGTACTTC	CASSRRIAYEQYF
-	-	TRBV2	TRBJ2-2	TGTGCCAGTACGTTCACCGGGGAGCTGTTTTTT	CASTFTGELFF
-	-	TRBV7-2	TRBJ1-6	TGTGCCAGCAGCGGGAGACAGGTTTCACCCCTCCACTTT	CASSGRQVSPLHF
-	-	TRBV11-2	TRBJ2-3	TGTGCCAGCAGCTTGCCCCCCTGGGTGGATACGCAGTATTTT	CASSLPPWVDTQYF
few	-	TRBV29-1	TRBJ1-1	TGCAGCGTTAAGGGCCTGAACACTGAAGCTTTCTTT	CSVKGLNTEAFF
-	-	TRBV28	TRBJ2-7	TGTGCCAGCAGTGGCAGCGGTCGATATACCTACGAGCAGTACTTC	CASSGSGRYTYEQYF
once	TRBD1	TRBV28	TRBJ2-7	TGTGCCAGCAGTTTGCCGACAGGGGTTAGCGGCGAGCAGTACTTC	CASSLPTGVSGEQYF
once	TRBD2	TRBV7-7	TRBJ2-3	TGTGCCAGCAGCCGTAGCGGGAGCGACACAGATACGCAGTATTTT	CASSRSGSDTDTQYF
-	TRBD2	TRBV7-2	TRBJ2-7	TGTGCCAGCAGCTTAGAAGCTAGCGGGAATAGAGCCCAGTACTTC	CASSLEASGNRAQYF
-	TRBD1	TRBV6-6	TRBJ2-7	TGTGCCAGCAAAACCGGGACAGGGACGTGCGAGCAGTACTTC	CASKTGTGTCEQYF
-	-	TRBV15	TRBJ2-3	TGTGCCACCAGCCCCCGCTCATCAGATACGCAGTATTTT	CATSPRSSDTQYF
-	TRBD2	TRBV15	TRBJ2-5	TGTGCCACCAGCAGAGTAGCGGGAGGGTTGGAGACCCAGTACTTC	CATSRVAGGLETQYF
-	-	TRBV6-6	TRBJ1-1	TGTGCCAGCGAGTACAAAACTGAAGCTTTCTTT	CASEYKTEAFF
once	TRBD2	TRBV2	TRBJ2-7	TGTGCCAGCCATAAGGTGGCTAGCGGACCTGGGGAGCAGTACTTC	CASHKVASGPGEQYF
-	-	TRBV5-1	TRBJ2-2	TGCGCCTCCAACACAGGGTCTATAAGTGGCGGGGAGCTGTTTTTT	CASNTGSISGGELFF
once	TRBD1	TRBV28	TRBJ2-3	TGTGCCAGCAGTCCGATGGGCACAGGGGCTGGAGATACGCAGTATTTT	CASSPMGTGAGDTQYF
-	TRBD1	TRBV28	TRBJ1-2	TGTGCCAGCAGACCGGGACAGGGATACTTTGACGCCTATGGCTACACCTTC	CASRPGQGYFDAYGYTF